This T cell receptor (beta chain) was obtained from a study of blood T cell repertoires in COVID-19. Study context: Collection of acute and convalescent COVID-19 samples took place in the United States, Italy and Spain. Sources were T cells, B-cell-depleted T cells, or PBMCs; the material itself was cDNA or gDNA.

Germline lookup yields CDR1 MDHEN and CDR2 SYDVKM. The trim removed 8 bases at V and 1 base at J, leaving 7 bases unmatched. CDR3 size: 15 residues. This clone has just a few counts. Per the authors' pipeline: Scientists estimated how many nucleated cells there were by amplifying reference gene primers. Here immunoSEQ multiplex PCR was the method, and the copy in TCRdb shows in-frame clones only, minus some. Clone size and V and J calls were adopted from that table, with D and trimming inferred from the DNA. Of over 85,000 clones in the sample, roughly four fifths were seen once. The receptor was isolated from a woman aged 55-75 years with acute or convalescent COVID-19. Sequencing was carried out using peripheral blood. This chain connects TRBV28 to TRBJ1-5; 8 bases match TRBD1. Here the CDR3 reads CASHTTGASNQPQHF. The CDR3 DNA reads as TGTGCCAGCCATACGACAGGGGCGAGCAATCAGCCCCAGCATTTT.